This T cell receptor (beta chain) was retrieved from a study of blood T cell repertoires in COVID-19. On the study more broadly: Acute-phase and convalescent COVID-19 samples originated in the United States, Italy and Spain. The analysed material was cDNA or gDNA that came from T cells, B-cell-depleted T cells, or PBMCs.

The CDR3 is 15 amino acids. Germline trimming cut 5 bases from V and 5 bases from J; bases unmatched to any gene: 6. Germline V lookup: CDR1 KGHSH, CDR2 LQKENI. How the authors handled the data: Amplified reference gene primers provided the basis for estimating nucleated cell counts. Sequencing was performed with immunoSEQ multiplex PCR; in TCRdb, only in-frame clones are kept and a portion is missing. That table supplies the V and J calls and clone size; D and trimming were determined from the DNA. The table has 70,000 or so clones, around 90% seen once. Source material: peripheral blood. The receptor's source is a woman aged 18-29 years with acute or convalescent COVID-19. V usage is TRBV18 and J usage is TRBJ2-2; the match to TRBD1 covers 9 bases. For the CDR3, the DNA is TGTGCCAGCTCATATGCACAGGGGGCTACCGGGGAGCTGTTTTTT. Translating it yields CASSYAQGATGELFF.